The 5 T cell receptor beta chains below all came from one sample that was sequenced in a study of response to subunit inactivated influenza vaccine (dated by TCRdb to about 2018). The method behind the library was RT-PCR. The listed sequencing device is Illumina HiSeq 2500. The raw public reads went through TCRdb reprocessing: fastp at Q25, MiXCR clone calling, in-frame beta chains kept. Rows with one shared CDR3 protein collapse into an entry with the most common genes and DNA. Within this sample are around 200,000 distinct CDR3 sequences, with about an eighth of them counted one time only. Approximately 30% of the sample lies in the top ten. The same sample was also used in a study of T cells expressing NK-cell markers. Drawing on the second study: TCR beta cDNA libraries were prepared using 5'RACE template switching, which introduced a universal primer site and unique molecular identifiers.

The material sequenced was CD8+ T cells sorted from PBMCs, taken roughly 12 days after vaccination. These receptors originate from a man over 45 who received an inactivated influenza vaccine. Donor details come from another sample of the same person, matched by shared clones.

The rearrangement uses TRBV18 and TRBJ2-7; D could derive from TRBD1 or TRBD2 (5 bases each). The CDR3 totals 13 residues. Trimming shortened V by 4 bases and J by 5 bases, and 12 bases separated the two germline ends. The germline CDR1 and CDR2 sequences are KGHSH and LQKENI. CDR3 residues: CASSREFRDEQYF. The CDR3 DNA sequence: TGTGCCAGCTCACGGGAGTTCAGGGACGAGCAGTACTTC.

This clonotype was observed many times. CDR3 bases: TGTGCCAGCAGCCAAATGATAGGACTAGTCGGCTACGAGCAGTACTTC. Translating gives CASSQMIGLVGYEQYF. This sequence joins TRBV7-9 and TRBJ2-7; 7 nucleotides align to TRBD2. V was clipped by 5 bases and J by 3 bases; unmatched bases: 13. Germline loops: CDR1 SEHNR, CDR2 FQNEAQ (reference sequence). This CDR3 comprises 16 residues. Drawing the rest from reference TRBV7-9 and TRBJ2-7, the complete variable domain is DTGVSQNPRHKITKRGQNVTFRCDPISEHNRLYWYRQTLGQGPEFLTYFQNEAQLEKSRLLSDRFSAERPKGSFSTLEIQRTEQGDSAMYLCASSQMIGLVGYEQYFGPGTRLTVT.

The rearrangement joins TRBV7-9 to TRBJ2-7, with D perhaps being TRBD1 or TRBD2 (5 bases each). V was cut by 4 bases and J by 6 bases, with 10 bases left in between. CDR1 and CDR2 from the germline V gene are SEHNR and FQNEAQ (reference sequence). The CDR3 length is 12 residues. CDR3 sequence reads: CASSSGDGEQYF. The CDR3 nucleotides read TGTGCCAGCAGCTCCGGGGACGGCGAGCAGTACTTC.

This clonotype was seen many times. This chain joins TRBV7-8 and TRBJ2-1, with D perhaps TRBD2 (6 bases). The CDR3 extends over 12 amino acids. Germline-derived CDR1 and CDR2 are SGHVS and FQNEAQ. Trimming stripped 6 bases from V and 8 bases from J, with 11 bases between. CDR3 sequence reads: CASRTSWYEQFF. The CDR3 coding sequence is TGTGCCAGCAGGACTAGTTGGTATGAGCAGTTCTTC. Using reference TRBV7-8 and TRBJ2-1 for the parts outside the CDR3, the full variable domain is GAGVSQSPRYKVAKRGQDVALRCDPISGHVSLFWYQQALGQGPEFLTYFQNEAQLDKSGLPSDRFFAERPEGSVSTLKIQRTQQEDSAVYLCASRTSWYEQFFGPGTRLTVL.

This clonotype occurred many times. The V call is TRBV29-1, the J call TRBJ2-2; maybe TRBD2 (6 bases). The CDR3 sequence is 16 residues long. Germline CDR1 is SQVTM and CDR2 is ANQGSEA. The V and J ends lost 3 bases and 1 base respectively, with 15 bases between them. The chain's CDR3 is CSVEVRSAGNTGELFF. Written as DNA, the CDR3 is TGCAGCGTTGAGGTGCGCTCAGCGGGGAACACCGGGGAGCTGTTTTTT.